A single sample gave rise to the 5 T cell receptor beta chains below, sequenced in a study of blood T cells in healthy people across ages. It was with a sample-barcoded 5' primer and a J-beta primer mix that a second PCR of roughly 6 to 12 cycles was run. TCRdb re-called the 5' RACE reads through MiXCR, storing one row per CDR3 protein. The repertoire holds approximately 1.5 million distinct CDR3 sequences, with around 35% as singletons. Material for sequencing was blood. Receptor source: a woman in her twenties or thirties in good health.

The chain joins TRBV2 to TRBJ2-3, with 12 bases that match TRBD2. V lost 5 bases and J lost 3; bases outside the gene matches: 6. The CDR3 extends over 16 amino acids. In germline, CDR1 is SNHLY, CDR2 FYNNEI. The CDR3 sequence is CASSSDTSGRTDTQYF. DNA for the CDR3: TGTGCCAGCAGTAGCGATACTAGCGGGAGGACAGATACGCAGTATTTT.

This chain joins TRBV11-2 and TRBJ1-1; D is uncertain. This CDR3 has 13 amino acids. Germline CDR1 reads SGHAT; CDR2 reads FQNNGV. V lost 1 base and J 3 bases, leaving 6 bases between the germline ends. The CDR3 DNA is TGTGCCAGCAGCTTAGCTTCTCACACTGAAGCTTTCTTT. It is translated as CASSLASHTEAFF.

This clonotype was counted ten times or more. CDR3 residues: CASSPAGTQETQYF. As DNA, the CDR3 is TGTGCCAGCAGCCCCGCGGGGACCCAAGAGACCCAGTACTTC. The J gene is TRBJ2-5, the V gene TRBV18; weak D call: TRBD2 (6 bases). CDR1 is KGHSH and CDR2 is LQKENI in the germline V gene. The CDR3 length is 14 residues. V was trimmed by 8 bases and J by 1 base, leaving 14 bases between them.

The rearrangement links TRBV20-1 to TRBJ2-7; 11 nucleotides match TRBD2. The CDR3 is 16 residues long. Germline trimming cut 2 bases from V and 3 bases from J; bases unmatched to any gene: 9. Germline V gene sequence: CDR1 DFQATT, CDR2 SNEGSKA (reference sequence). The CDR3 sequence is CSARPETSGIVYEQYF. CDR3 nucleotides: TGCAGTGCTAGACCGGAGACTAGCGGGATTGTCTACGAGCAGTACTTC.

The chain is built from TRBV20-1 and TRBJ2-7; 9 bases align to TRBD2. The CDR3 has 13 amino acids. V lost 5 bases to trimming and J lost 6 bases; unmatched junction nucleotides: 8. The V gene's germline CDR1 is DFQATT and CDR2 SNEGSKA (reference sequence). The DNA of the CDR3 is TGCAGTGCTTTGCGGGGGGGCCGGGGCGAGCAGTACTTC. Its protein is CSALRGGRGEQYF.